This TCR beta chain derives from a study of OX40 agonist ivuxolimab in advanced cancers. As for the study in general: Patients were dosed intravenously with ivuxolimab at 0.01 to 10 mg/kg every 2 weeks.

Only in-frame clones appear in the TCRdb table, and some are missing; sequencing was by immunoSEQ multiplex PCR. The data show roughly 30,000 clones, with 80% to 95% seen just once and 9.4% held by the top ten. The sequence derives from an adult with an advanced solid tumor such as melanoma, head and neck, liver or kidney cancer. Sequences were derived from CD4+ or CD8+ T cells sorted from blood, sampled in a trial of the OX40 agonist ivuxolimab.

CDR3 DNA: TGTGCCAGCAGCTTCGGAGCCGAGGCCGGGGAGCTGTTTTTT. Its translation: CASSFGAEAGELFF. V is TRBV7-7 and J is TRBJ2-2; the D is unclear. Trimming removed 3 bases from V and 6 bases from J, with 11 bases in between. Germline CDR1 SSHAT, CDR2 FNYEAQ (reference sequence). The CDR3 spans 14 residues.